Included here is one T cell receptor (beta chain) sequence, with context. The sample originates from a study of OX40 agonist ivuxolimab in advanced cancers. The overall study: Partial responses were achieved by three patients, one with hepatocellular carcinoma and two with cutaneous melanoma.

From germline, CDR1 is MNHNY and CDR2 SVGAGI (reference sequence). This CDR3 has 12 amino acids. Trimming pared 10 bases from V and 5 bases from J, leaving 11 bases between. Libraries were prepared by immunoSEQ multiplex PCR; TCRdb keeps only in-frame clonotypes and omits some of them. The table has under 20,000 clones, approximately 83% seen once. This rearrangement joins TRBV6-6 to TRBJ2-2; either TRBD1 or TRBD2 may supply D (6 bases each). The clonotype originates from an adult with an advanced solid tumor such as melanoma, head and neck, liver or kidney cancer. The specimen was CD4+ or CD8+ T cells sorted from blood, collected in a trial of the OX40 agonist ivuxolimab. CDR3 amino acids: CATRGVTGELFF. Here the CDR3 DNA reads TGTGCCACAAGGGGGGTAACCGGGGAGCTGTTTTTT.